These 7 T cell receptor beta chains originate from one sample sequenced in a study of vaccination effects on CD4 cells after COVID-19. Libraries were prepared by immunoSEQ multiplex PCR; TCRdb keeps only in-frame clonotypes and omits some of them. This table has about 22,000 clones, around 74% appearing once. With the ViraFEST assay, the study expanded antigen-specific CD4+ T cells using viral peptide pools, then sequenced them. Cultured cells yielded isolated CD4+ T cells after about ten days. Nucleocapsid antibodies were negative in the vaccine recipients, who had never had SARS-CoV-2 infection. Their antigens remain unidentified. This sample comprised CD4+ T cells from PBMCs cultured with HCoV-NL63 spike peptides, obtained before COVID-19 vaccination. These receptors all stem from a human donor who received a COVID-19 vaccine.

The chain carries TRBV3-1 (or the pseudogene TRBV3-2) and TRBJ2-5; 8 bases agree with TRBD1. Trimming at V came to 0 bases and at J to 1 base, leaving 7 bases not matched to a gene. CDR1 is LGHDT and CDR2 is YNNKEL in the germline V gene (reference sequence). The CDR3 is 17 residues long. The CDR3 DNA reads TGTGCCAGCAGCCAAGACGACAGGGGCAGAACCCAAGAGACCCAGTACTTC. It translates to CASSQDDRGRTQETQYF.

The chain employs TRBV2 and TRBJ2-7, with TRBD2 matching over 10 bases. Germline lookup yields CDR1 SNHLY and CDR2 FYNNEI. V trimming: 6 bases; J trimming: 1 base; junction bases outside the gene matches: 21. There are 20 residues in the CDR3. The CDR3 is CASRRDRRVGLAYLSYEQYF. CDR3 nucleotides: TGTGCCAGCAGGAGAGACAGGAGGGTGGGACTAGCGTACCTGTCCTACGAGCAGTACTTC.

The chain has TRBV19 and TRBJ2-1; TRBD2 is a possible D gene (6 bases). The CDR3 contains 14 residues. The germline CDR1 and CDR2 sequences are LNHDA and SQIVND (reference sequence). V gave up 4 bases and J gave up 7 bases, with 14 bases separating them. The CDR3 loop is CASSTTRKANEQFF. The CDR3 DNA follows: TGTGCCAGTAGTACGACTAGAAAAGCTAATGAGCAGTTCTTC.

The genes are TRBV5-4 and TRBJ1-4; D is undetermined. CDR3 length: 17 amino acids. CDR1 SGHNT and CDR2 YYREEE come from the germline V gene (reference sequence). The V gene lost 1 base and the J gene lost 3 bases, with 16 bases spanning the gap. The CDR3 reads CASSLSEFGGSNEKLFF. CDR3 DNA: TGTGCCAGCAGCTTGTCAGAGTTTGGAGGCTCTAATGAAAAACTGTTTTTT.

This clone was seen more than once but under ten times. The chain couples TRBV27 to TRBJ2-7; 7 bases agree with TRBD2. V lost 5 bases, J lost 6 bases, and 16 bases stayed unmatched. CDR1 and CDR2 (germline): MNHEY, SMNVEV (reference sequence). The CDR3 spans 16 residues. The CDR3 loop reads CASSPPPAGVTAEQYF. CDR3 in DNA: TGTGCCAGCAGTCCTCCGCCGGCGGGAGTAACGGCCGAGCAGTACTTC.

This chain joins TRBV4-2 and TRBJ2-2; the D gene is possibly TRBD2 (7 bases). The CDR3 has 15 residues. V was shortened by 0 bases and J by 6 bases, with 11 bases between the two germline ends. From germline, CDR1 is LGHNA and CDR2 YNFKEQ. The CDR3 protein is CASSQEEGGPGELFF. CDR3 coding DNA: TGTGCCAGCAGCCAAGAGGAGGGGGGGCCCGGGGAGCTGTTTTTT.

The J gene is TRBJ1-3, the V gene TRBV4-1; D gene uncertain. Trimming took off 0 bases at V and 0 bases at J, with 9 bases between the two ends. Per the germline V gene, CDR1 is MGHRA and CDR2 is YSYEKL. This CDR3 has 16 residues. The CDR3 reads CASSQEPSSSGNTIYF. Written as DNA, the CDR3 is TGCGCCAGCAGCCAAGAACCGAGTTCCTCTGGAAACACCATATATTTT.